The 4 T cell receptor beta chains below were found in one sample sequenced in a study of T cells in Graves' hyperthyroidism and ophthalmopathy. Amplification yielded TCR beta CDR3 regions, with RNA transcripts as the source. An initial round of RT-PCR targeting the TCR CDR3 relied on the HTBI primer set. In TCRdb, the multiplex PCR reads were re-called with MiXCR into one record per CDR3 protein. The table records under 700,000 distinct CDR3 sequences, 35% to 55% of them present only once. Sequenced: peripheral blood or thyroid tissue (not recorded which). The receptor set was obtained from a woman between 18 and 30 years old with Graves' hyperthyroidism.

The chain employs TRBV5-1 and TRBJ2-2, with unresolved D. The CDR3 spans 14 residues. V was shortened by 4 bases and J by 0 bases, with 7 bases between the two germline ends. Germline loops: CDR1 SGHRS, CDR2 YFSETQ. The CDR3, as DNA: TGCGCCAGCAGCAACTACCCGAACACCGGGGAGCTGTTTTTT. Translation gives CASSNYPNTGELFF.

This clonotype appeared many times. J is TRBJ1-6 and V is TRBV19, with D perhaps matching TRBD1 (6 bases). V lost 9 bases to trimming and J lost 8 bases, with 11 bases between them. CDR1 is LNHDA and CDR2 is SQIVND in the germline V gene (reference sequence). The CDR3 has 12 amino acids. The CDR3, as DNA: TGTGCCAGCGGGGGCCCGGATTCACCCCTCCACTTT. Encoded protein: CASGGPDSPLHF.

This clonotype was seen a handful of times. The V gene is TRBV7-3, the J gene TRBJ2-5; 7 nucleotides agree with TRBD2. The trim removed 6 bases at V and 3 bases at J, leaving 13 bases unmatched. The length of the CDR3 is 16 residues. Germline V CDR1 and CDR2: SGHTA, FQGTGA. The CDR3 sequence: CASSVGVGGGEETQYF. The CDR3 region has the DNA TGTGCCAGCAGTGTAGGCGTAGGCGGGGGTGAAGAGACCCAGTACTTC.

The J gene is TRBJ1-2, the V gene TRBV29-1; D is uncertain. The germline V gene has CDR1 SQVTM and CDR2 ANQGSEA. This CDR3 spans 10 amino acids. With 5 bases removed from V and 2 bases from J, the gap between germline ends came to 3 bases. CDR3 amino acids: CSVLNYGYTF. The DNA for the CDR3 is TGCAGCGTTCTGAACTATGGCTACACCTTC.